The present entry profiles one T cell receptor (beta chain) with its context. No cognate antigen has been identified for it. The sample holds no much larger clone one base away, and base qualities are not on file. The library was made by the immunoSEQ multiplex PCR assay. For TCR sequencing, RNA was extracted from every sample and reverse transcribed into cDNA to serve as template. SuperScript III was used to make first-strand cDNA, primed with a 2:1 mix of oligo-dT and random hexamers. A synthetic immune receptor repertoire was used to assess amplification bias, and residual bias was removed computationally. In the paper's pipeline: After raw reads were preprocessed to remove errors, the CDR3 was defined following IMGT conventions as running from the conserved cysteine to phenylalanine. Clonality was computed as 1 minus the Shannon entropy, with the entropy normalized by log2 of the number of productive unique TCRs. Whether scalp clones were CD4 or CD8 was inferred by matching scalp TCRbeta sequences against CD4 and CD8 repertoires sorted from blood. Held by TCRdb, this immuneACCESS table contains in-frame sequences only and omits some clones. Under half of the omission traces to an unresolved V gene where checked; the cause of the rest is unknown. The V and J calls and clone size come from that table; D and trimming were worked out from the DNA. The sample table contains 55,000 to 65,000 clones; only one count was recorded for around 44% of them. Roughly half of the sample is taken by the ten largest.

Peripheral blood and lesional scalp punch biopsies were obtained from patients with alopecia areata. PBMCs were separated by density centrifugation and stained for CD3, CD4 and CD8, after which CD4+ and CD8+ T cells were sorted on a FACSAria. The untreated alopecia areata patients were recruited through a multicenter biomarker study. In a handful of patients from the biomarker study, blood CD8+ T cells were sorted further into NKG2D-low and NKG2D-high fractions. The data stem from a study of CD8+ T cells in alopecia areata (dated by TCRdb to the late 2010s). Some background on the complete study: The study used high-throughput TCRbeta sequencing to examine T cell clonal expansion in alopecia areata, in both the C3H/HeJ mouse model and human patients. RNA was obtained with the PAXgene miRNA kit for fixed scalp, the miRNeasy kit for PBMCs, and the RNeasy kit for mouse skin. Scalp clonality was compared across normal scalp (n=4), patchy alopecia areata scalp (n=8), and alopecia totalis/universalis scalp (n=8). TCRbeta CDR3 regions were amplified by immunoSEQ multiplex PCR using 35 Vbeta forward and 13 Jbeta reverse primers. Human TCRbeta sequencing covered scalp tissue and sorted CD4+ and CD8+ peripheral blood T cells from patchy and totalis/universalis alopecia areata patients and healthy controls. Here is what the overall study found, with its caveats: Compared with mice, TCR sequences shared between patients were less clear, possibly partly because of HLA diversity across the patient population. Compared with normal scalp, lesional scalp, particularly in alopecia totalis/universalis, had higher clonality and more expanded CD8+ clones, which suggests antigenic drive. Scalp TCR repertoire analysis is complicated because resident alphabeta T cells in normal human skin are also sequenced, whereas mouse skin is dominated by gammadelta T cells.

V loses 7 bases, J loses 3 bases, and the germline ends lie 21 bases apart. The germline V gene specifies SQVTM as CDR1 and ANQGSEA as CDR2. The CDR3 holds 15 amino acids from the cysteine to the phenylalanine. Only the CDR3 DNA stays, 45 bases, in frame from base 1. The TCR sequence derives from a human donor with alopecia areata. The specimen sequenced was NKG2D-low CD8+ T cells sorted from blood. The label giving this sample's cell subset or site can be read as: sorted CD8+ NKG2D-low blood T cells. The chain is assembled from TRBV29-1 and TRBJ1-2; TRBD1 is possibly the D segment (6 matching bases). The CDR3 loop reads CSAVVRGRIHYGYTF. The DNA is as follows: TGCAGCGCCGTCGTTCGGGGGCGGATTCACTATGGCTACACCTTC.